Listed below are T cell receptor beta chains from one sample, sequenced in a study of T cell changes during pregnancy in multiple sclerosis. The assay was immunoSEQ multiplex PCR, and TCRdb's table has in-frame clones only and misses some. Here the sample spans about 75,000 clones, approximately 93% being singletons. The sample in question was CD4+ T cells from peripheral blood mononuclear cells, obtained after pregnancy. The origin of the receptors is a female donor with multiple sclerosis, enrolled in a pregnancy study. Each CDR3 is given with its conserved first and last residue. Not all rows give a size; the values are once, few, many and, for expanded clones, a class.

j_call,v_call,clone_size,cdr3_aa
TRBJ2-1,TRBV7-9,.,CASSLSSGNYNEQFF
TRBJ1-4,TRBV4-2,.,CASSQDPDRAHEKLFF
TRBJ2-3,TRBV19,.,CASRGGGADTQYF
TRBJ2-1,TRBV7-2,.,CASSLDLAGGGEQFF
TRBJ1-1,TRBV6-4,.,CASRQQGAGTEAFF
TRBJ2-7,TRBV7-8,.,CASSSLAVSSYEQYF
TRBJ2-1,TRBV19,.,CASSIDQGLQMMNEQFF
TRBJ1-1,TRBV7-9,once,CASSLAAGKGNTEAFF
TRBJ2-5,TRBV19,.,CASSRRTGGGETQYF
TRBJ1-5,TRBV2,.,CASSGTGEQPQHF
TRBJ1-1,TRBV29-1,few,CSGRTGRLTEAFF
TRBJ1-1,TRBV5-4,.,CASSPDPFSGAFF
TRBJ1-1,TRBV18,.,CASSLGPAGTGPRTEAFF
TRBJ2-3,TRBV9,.,CASSSGVGTDTQYF
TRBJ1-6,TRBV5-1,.,CASSLYRGAYNSPLHF
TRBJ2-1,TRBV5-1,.,CASSIQTGAVGNEQFF
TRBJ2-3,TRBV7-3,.,CASRGATTDTQYF
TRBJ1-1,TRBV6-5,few,CASSYSDRGKAFF
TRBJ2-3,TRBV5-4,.,CASSPYPFTDTQYF
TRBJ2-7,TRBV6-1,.,CASTWTQRSEQYF
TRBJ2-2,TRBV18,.,CASSPLWTGGDAGELFF
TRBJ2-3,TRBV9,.,CASSVDAGDTDTQYF
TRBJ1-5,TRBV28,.,CASSRLGSNQPQHF
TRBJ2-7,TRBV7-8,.,CASSATRDQGGGEQYF
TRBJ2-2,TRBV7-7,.,CASSLSGAGELFF
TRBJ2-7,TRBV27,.,CASSWRTGSGEQYF
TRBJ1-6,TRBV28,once,CASSPTGQVESSLHF
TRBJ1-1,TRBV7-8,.,CASVTGTATTKAFF
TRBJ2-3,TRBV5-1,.,CASSWGGLVRTDTQYF
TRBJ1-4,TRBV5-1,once,CASSSTGEKLFF
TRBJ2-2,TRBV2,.,CASRGVRLTLNTGELFF
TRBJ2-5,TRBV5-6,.,CASSLGTSGRETQYF
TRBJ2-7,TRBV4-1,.,CASSLTEREVGQYF
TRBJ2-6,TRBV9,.,CASSSGLAGDYGANVLTF
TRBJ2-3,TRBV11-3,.,CASRPLAGLRTDTQYF
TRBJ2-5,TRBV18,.,CASSPTGSLQETQYF
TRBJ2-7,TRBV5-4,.,CASSSGGRGNYEQYF
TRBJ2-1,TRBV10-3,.,CAISALAGVSSNEQFF
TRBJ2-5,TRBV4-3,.,CASSPRGQGLAAQETQYF
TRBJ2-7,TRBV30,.,CAWSVRVEASLRGQYF
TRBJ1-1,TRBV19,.,CASSKGVPGGMNTEAFF
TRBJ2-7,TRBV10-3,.,CATIGQGGFYEQYF
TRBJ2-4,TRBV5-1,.,CASSLPLAGSKNIQYF
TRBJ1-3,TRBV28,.,CASSLPRSSGNTIYF
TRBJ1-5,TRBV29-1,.,CSVGQGAGQPQHF
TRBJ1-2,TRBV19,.,CASRGTVGYGYTF
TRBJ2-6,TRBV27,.,CASSLSSGVSSGANVLTF
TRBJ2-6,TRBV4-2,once,CASSVQGQTGANVLTF
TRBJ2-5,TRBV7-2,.,CASSLVGGGQQETQYF
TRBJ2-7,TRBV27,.,CASSFGQPEYEQYF
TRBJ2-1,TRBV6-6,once,CASTEVNEQFF
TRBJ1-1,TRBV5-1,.,CASSIQGADTEAFF
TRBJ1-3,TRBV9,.,CASSRQGGNTIYF
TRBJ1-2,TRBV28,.,CASSPRDSYSGYTF
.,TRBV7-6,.,CASSASTGNEQYF
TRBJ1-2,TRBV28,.,CASSLTTGRGGYTF
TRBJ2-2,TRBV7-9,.,CASSFSRQGARTGELFF
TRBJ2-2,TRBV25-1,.,CASRPGMNTGELFF
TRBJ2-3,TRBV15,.,CATSRESGAFPDTQYF
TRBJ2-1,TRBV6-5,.,CATLSSGSYNEQFF